This T cell receptor beta chain stems from a study of T cell repertoires in cytomegalovirus infection. Turning to the study itself: CMV epitopes, recently identified HLA-C-restricted and well-studied HLA-B-restricted, were used. Both a matching HLA type and CMV infection were indicated by public TCR beta signatures.

TCRdb passed the reads through MiXCR, listing each CDR3 protein once. The repertoire holds roughly 730,000 distinct CDR3 sequences, with around a third as singletons. Study outcomes and limitations: Across the ex vivo response, the dominant clonotypes were HLA-C-restricted CMV-specific TCR beta clonotypes. Identification of carriers of CMV plus the relevant HLA was performed using cumulative public TCR beta family frequency.

Trimming pared 4 bases from V and 5 bases from J, leaving 5 bases between. CDR1 SGHTA and CDR2 FQGNSA come from the germline V gene. The CDR3 consists of 11 residues. This clonotype showed up many times. The antigen remains undetermined. The source is a human donor in good health (CMV status not recorded). Some clones in this sample may be carry-over from other donors' samples. The gene calls are TRBV7-2 and TRBJ1-2; no reliable D call. Sequencing used cultured PBMCs, obtained from culture after CMV antigen stimulation. The CDR3: CASSSGYGYTF. The CDR3 bases are TGTGCCAGCAGCTCCGGGTATGGCTACACCTTC.